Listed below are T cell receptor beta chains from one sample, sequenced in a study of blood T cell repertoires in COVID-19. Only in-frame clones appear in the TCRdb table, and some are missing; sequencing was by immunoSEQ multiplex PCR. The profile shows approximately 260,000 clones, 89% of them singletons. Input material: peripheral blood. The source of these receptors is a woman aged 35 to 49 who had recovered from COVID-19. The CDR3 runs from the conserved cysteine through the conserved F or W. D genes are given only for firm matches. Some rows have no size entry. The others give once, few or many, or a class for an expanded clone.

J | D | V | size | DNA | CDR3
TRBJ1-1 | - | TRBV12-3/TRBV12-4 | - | TGTGCCAGCAGTTTTCGGGGTCGCACTGAAGCTTTCTTT | CASSFRGRTEAFF
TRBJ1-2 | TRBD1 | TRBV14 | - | TGTGCCAGCAGCCAAGAGTGGAGGACAGGGGGCAGCTATGGCTACACCTTC | CASSQEWRTGGSYGYTF
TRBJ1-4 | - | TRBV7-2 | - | TGTGCCAGCCGGGGGGGGCTCTTTGAAAAACTGTTTTTT | CASRGGLFEKLFF
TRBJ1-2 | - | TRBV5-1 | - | TGCGCCAGTAATCCTGGCAATACAGAGGGCTATGGCTACACCTTC | CASNPGNTEGYGYTF
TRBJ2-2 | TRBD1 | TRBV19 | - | TGTGCCAGCAGGGGGATCTCGGCCGGGGAGCTGTTTTTT | CASRGISAGELFF
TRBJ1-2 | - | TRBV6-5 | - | TGTGCCAGCGGACAGTCCCCCTCTGGCTACACCTTC | CASGQSPSGYTF
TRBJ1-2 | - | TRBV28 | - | TGTGCCAGCAGCCTTCCATCGGGGACTAACTATGGCTACACCTTC | CASSLPSGTNYGYTF
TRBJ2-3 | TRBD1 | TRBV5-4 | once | TGTGCCAGCAGCGTGACAGGGCCAGATACGCAGTATTTT | CASSVTGPDTQYF
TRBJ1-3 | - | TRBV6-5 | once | TGTGCCAGCGGCGACAGCTCTGGAAACACCATATATTTT | CASGDSSGNTIYF
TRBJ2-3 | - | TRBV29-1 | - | TGCAGCGTTGGAGGCTCCTACACAGATACGCAGTATTTT | CSVGGSYTDTQYF
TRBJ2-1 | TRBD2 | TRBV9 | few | TGTGCCAGCAGCGTGGACGGACTAGCGGGAGTTCTCAATGAGCAGTTCTTC | CASSVDGLAGVLNEQFF
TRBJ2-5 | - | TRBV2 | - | TGTGCCAGCAGGAGACAGGAAGGTCTGGAGACCCAGTACTTC | CASRRQEGLETQYF
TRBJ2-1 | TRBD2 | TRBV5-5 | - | TGTGCCAGCAGCTTGACGGGAGGGCCTGGTGAGCAGTTCTTC | CASSLTGGPGEQFF
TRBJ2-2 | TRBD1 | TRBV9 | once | TGTGCCAGCAGCTCGGTGGGACAGGGGTACACCGGGGAGCTGTTTTTT | CASSSVGQGYTGELFF
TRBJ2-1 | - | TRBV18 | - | TGTGCCAGCTCACCTAATATGGGAGATGAGCAGTTCTTC | CASSPNMGDEQFF
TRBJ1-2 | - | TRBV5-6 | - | TGTGCCAGCTCAGCTCTTGTAGCAGAAGTTAACTATGGCTACACCTTC | CASSALVAEVNYGYTF
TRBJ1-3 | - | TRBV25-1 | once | TGTGCCAGCACTGACAGCGGCACCATATATTTT | CASTDSGTIYF